Given below is one TCR beta chain in context. The antigen is undetermined. The CDR3 covers 13 residues. Trimming took 8 bases from V and 0 from J, leaving 10 bases between them. Germline V CDR1 and CDR2: MNHEY, SMNVEV (reference sequence). The data were taken from a study of T cell responses to AZD1222 COVID-19 vaccine. Study-level points and caveats: Most donors were white British, females outnumbered males, and clonal diversity was possibly underestimated. Baseline antibody screening turned up just a handful of seropositive AZD1222 recipients. Per reports, nearly half of all spike-specific TCRs target regions that are unmutated in variants.

Assay used: immunoSEQ multiplex PCR; TCRdb lists only in-frame clones, some missing. The sample lists approximately 130,000 clones; under 95% were seen once. The V gene is TRBV27, the J gene TRBJ1-1; maybe TRBD1 (5 bases). The starting material was peripheral blood, obtained on day 0 of AZD1222 vaccination. This TCR was sampled from an adult in good health. CDR3 bases: TGTGCCAGCCGGGGGGAGGTGAACACTGAAGCTTTCTTT. This encodes CASRGEVNTEAFF.